This T cell receptor beta chain was captured by sequencing in a study of CD8 T cells in ankylosing spondylitis (dated by TCRdb to the late 2010s). A note on the overall study: The study set out to find disease-linked TCR variants by profiling T cell receptor beta repertoires in ankylosing spondylitis patients and healthy donors. In total, the full study cohort was made up of some 100 healthy donors and more than 20 ankylosing spondylitis patients. Peripheral blood was sampled, and synovial fluid was additionally collected from ankylosing spondylitis patients.

This clonotype was seen just once. There is no known antigen for this receptor. Per-base quality was not reported, and no clone a single base away is much larger than it. A lone read offers only weak evidence. Paper-wide results and their limitations: The disease-linked clones had a CD8+ phenotype and were found at relatively low frequencies in peripheral blood. Some motif variants had previously been reported in the synovial fluid and blood of reactive arthritis patients, which suggests shared mechanisms of disease initiation. The disease-linked clones were reported as significantly enriched in matched synovial fluid samples from ankylosing spondylitis patients. Blood from ankylosing spondylitis patients appeared to be characterized by a TCR beta motif composed of 7 to 9 highly homologous amino acid variants.

Sequencing was performed on an Illumina HiSeq 2500. TCR beta libraries were prepared by quantitative 5'-RACE with molecular barcodes. The paper's processing steps were these. A new computational method based on a probabilistic model of VDJ rearrangement was used to identify disease-linked TCR variants. TCRdb reworked the public reads: Q25 trimming with fastp, MiXCR clone assembly, productive beta chains retained. Every entry covers one CDR3 protein and lists the most common genes and DNA from its rows. The authors' filters were not applied to this entry. The sample table records more than 600,000 distinct CDR3 sequences; around 20% of these occur just once. Under 20% of the sample belongs to the ten largest clones. CDR1 and CDR2, per the germline V gene, are SGHTA and FQGNSA. The CDR3 spans 15 residues, from the cysteine through the phenylalanine. The retained sequence is limited to the CDR3, 45 bases, with the frame set at the first base. The germline ends are 12 bases apart after V is trimmed by 5 bases and J by 2 bases.

The TCR sequence derives from a male donor with ankylosing spondylitis. The sequenced sample was blood, either unsorted or a sorted T cell fraction (not recorded which). The rearrangement combines TRBV7-2 with TRBJ2-2; a tentative D call is TRBD2 (6 bases match). The encoded CDR3 is CASSRLAHNTGELFF. The bases are TGTGCCAGCAGCCGGCTAGCGCATAACACCGGGGAGCTGTTTTTT.